Reported below is one T cell receptor (beta chain). Germline CDR1 reads SGHRS; CDR2 reads YFSETQ. The CDR3 length is 16 residues. Trimming at V came to 0 bases and at J to 4 bases, leaving 7 bases not matched to a gene. This sample was included in a study of blood T cell repertoires in COVID-19. Study summary: Sample material is recorded as cDNA or gDNA derived from T cells, B-cell-depleted T cells, or PBMCs.

The table came from immunoSEQ multiplex PCR; TCRdb's copy has only in-frame clones and leaves some out. The repertoire includes 110,000 or so clones, approximately 85% of them detected once, and more than 5% sits in the top ten. The chain couples TRBV5-1 to TRBJ2-1; 7 nucleotides match TRBD1. The receptor's source is a woman aged 60-75 years with COVID-19, enrolled during active disease. Material: peripheral blood. This chain's CDR3 is CASSLAGGLSYNEQFF. DNA of the CDR3: TGCGCCAGCAGCTTGGCAGGGGGTCTGAGTTACAATGAGCAGTTCTTC.